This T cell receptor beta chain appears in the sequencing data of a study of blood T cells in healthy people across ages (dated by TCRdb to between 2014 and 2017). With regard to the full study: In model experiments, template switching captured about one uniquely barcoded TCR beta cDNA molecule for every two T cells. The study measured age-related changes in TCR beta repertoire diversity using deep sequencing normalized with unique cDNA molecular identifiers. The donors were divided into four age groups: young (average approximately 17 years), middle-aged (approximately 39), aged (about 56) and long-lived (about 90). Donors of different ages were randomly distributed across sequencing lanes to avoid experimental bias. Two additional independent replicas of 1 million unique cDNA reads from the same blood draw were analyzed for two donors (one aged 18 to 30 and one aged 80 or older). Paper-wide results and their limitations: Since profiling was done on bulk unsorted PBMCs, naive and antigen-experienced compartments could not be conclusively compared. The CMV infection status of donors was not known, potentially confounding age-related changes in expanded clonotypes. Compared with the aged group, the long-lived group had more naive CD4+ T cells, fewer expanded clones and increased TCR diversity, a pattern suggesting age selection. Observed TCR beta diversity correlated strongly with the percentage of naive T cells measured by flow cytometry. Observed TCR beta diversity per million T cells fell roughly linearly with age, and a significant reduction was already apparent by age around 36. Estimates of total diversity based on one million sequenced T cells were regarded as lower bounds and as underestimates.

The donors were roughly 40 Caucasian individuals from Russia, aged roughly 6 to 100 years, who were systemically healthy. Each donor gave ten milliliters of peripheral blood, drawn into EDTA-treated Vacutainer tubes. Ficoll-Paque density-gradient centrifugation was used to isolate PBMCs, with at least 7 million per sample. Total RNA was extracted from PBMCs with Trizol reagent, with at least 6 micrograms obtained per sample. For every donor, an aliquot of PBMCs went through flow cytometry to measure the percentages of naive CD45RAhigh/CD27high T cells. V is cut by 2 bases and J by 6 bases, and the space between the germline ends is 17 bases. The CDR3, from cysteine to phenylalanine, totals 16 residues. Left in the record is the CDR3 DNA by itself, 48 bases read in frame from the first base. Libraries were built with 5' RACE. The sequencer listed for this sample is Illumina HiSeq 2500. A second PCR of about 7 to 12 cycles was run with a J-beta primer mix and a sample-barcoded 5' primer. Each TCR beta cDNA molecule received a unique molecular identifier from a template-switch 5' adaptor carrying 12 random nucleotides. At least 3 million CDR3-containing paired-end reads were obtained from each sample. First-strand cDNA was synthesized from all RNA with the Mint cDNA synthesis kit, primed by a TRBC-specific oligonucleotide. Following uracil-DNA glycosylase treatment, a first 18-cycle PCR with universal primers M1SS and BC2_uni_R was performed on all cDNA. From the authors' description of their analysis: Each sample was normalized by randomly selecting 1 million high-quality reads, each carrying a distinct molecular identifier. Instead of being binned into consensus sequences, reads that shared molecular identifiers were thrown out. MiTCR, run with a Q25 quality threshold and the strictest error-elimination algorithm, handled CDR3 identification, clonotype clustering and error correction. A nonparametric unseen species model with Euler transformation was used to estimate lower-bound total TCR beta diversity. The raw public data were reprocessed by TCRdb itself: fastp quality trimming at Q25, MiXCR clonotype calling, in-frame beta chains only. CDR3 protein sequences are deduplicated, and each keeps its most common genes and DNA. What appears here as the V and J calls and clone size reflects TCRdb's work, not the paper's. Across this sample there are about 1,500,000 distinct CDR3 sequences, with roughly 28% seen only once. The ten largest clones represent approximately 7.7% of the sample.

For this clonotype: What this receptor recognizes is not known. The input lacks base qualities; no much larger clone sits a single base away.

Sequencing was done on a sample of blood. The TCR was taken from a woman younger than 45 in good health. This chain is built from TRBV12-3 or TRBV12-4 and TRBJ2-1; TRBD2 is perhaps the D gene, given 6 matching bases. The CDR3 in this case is CASSLFGLVGGNEQFF. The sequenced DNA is TGTGCCAGCAGTTTATTTGGTCTAGTGGGGGGCAATGAGCAGTTCTTC.